The T cell receptor (beta chain) under discussion was sequenced for a study of cytotoxic CD8 clonotypes in ibrutinib-treated CLL. Study summary: On average, more than 85,000 productive rearrangements and more than 200,000 productive templates per sample.

This clone was found a few times. Antigen unknown. Using immunoSEQ multiplex PCR, the repertoire was profiled, and TCRdb retains in-frame clones only, with some absent. The sample holds fewer than 400,000 clones, 60% to 80% seen once. Study-wide findings and caveats: Lymph node repertoires were not studied, and sampling times were unmatched.

The V gene's germline CDR1 is SNHLY and CDR2 FYNNEI. V lost 2 bases and J 3 bases, leaving 8 bases between the germline ends. The CDR3 sequence is 13 residues long. The sequence was obtained from a human donor with chronic lymphocytic leukemia. Source: PBMCs, taken after 36 months of ibrutinib treatment. The J gene is TRBJ2-7, the V gene TRBV2, with no clear D. The CDR3 DNA sequence: TGTGCCAGCAGTGAAAGGGCTTTCTACGAGCAGTACTTC. Its translation: CASSERAFYEQYF.